Following are 29 T cell receptor beta chains from one sample sequenced in a study of response to subunit inactivated influenza vaccine. A single record per CDR3 protein comes from TCRdb applying MiXCR to the RT-PCR reads. The sample consists of 860,000 or so distinct CDR3 sequences, over 20% of them appearing once. The sequenced sample was PBMCs from blood, obtained around 5 days after vaccination. All receptors come from a middle-aged man who received an inactivated influenza vaccine.

This clonotype was seen only a few times. This chain links TRBV7-9 with TRBJ1-1; no clear D gene. The CDR3 extends over 15 amino acids. Germline values: CDR1 SEHNR, CDR2 FQNEAQ (reference sequence). The germline V and J ends were trimmed by 2 bases and 1 base, with 11 bases remaining between them. CDR3 DNA sequence: TGTGCCAGCAGCTTAACCCCAATGGGGAACACTGAAGCTTTCTTT. Protein product: CASSLTPMGNTEAFF.

This chain links TRBV7-3 with TRBJ2-1; D may be TRBD2 (6 bases). V lost 4 bases and J 1 base, leaving 17 bases between the germline ends. CDR3 length equals 17 residues. Germline CDR1 SGHTA, CDR2 FQGTGA. CDR3 protein: CASSSAQRRASYNEQFF. CDR3 bases: TGTGCCAGCAGCTCGGCTCAAAGGAGGGCGTCCTACAATGAGCAGTTCTTC.

This clonotype was seen ten or more times. This chain connects TRBV7-6 to TRBJ1-1, with D perhaps matching TRBD1 (6 bases). The CDR3 extends over 15 amino acids. The germline V and J ends were trimmed by 2 bases and 1 base, with 11 bases remaining between them. CDR1 and CDR2 (germline): SGHVS, FNYEAQ. This CDR3 reads CASSLTRQANTEAFF. In nucleotides, the CDR3 is TGTGCCAGCAGCTTAACAAGACAGGCGAACACTGAAGCTTTCTTT.

The genes are TRBV4-2 and TRBJ2-7, with 12 bases that match TRBD2. Per germline, CDR1 LGHNA and CDR2 YNFKEQ. There are 16 residues in the CDR3. The V gene end was trimmed by 3 bases and the J gene end by 1 base; junction bases not matched to a gene: 4. CDR3 sequence: CASSQRLAGASYEQYF. In DNA, the CDR3 is TGTGCCAGCAGCCAGAGACTAGCGGGGGCGTCCTACGAGCAGTACTTC.

The chain combines TRBV5-6 with TRBJ2-2; D could derive from TRBD1 or TRBD2 (5 bases each). In germline, CDR1 is SGHDT, CDR2 YYEEEE. V lost 5 bases, J lost 7 bases, and 18 bases lay in between. The CDR3 length is 15 residues. DNA of the CDR3: TGTGCCAGCAGGTGGGACGGTAATCCGGACGGGGAGCTGTTTTTT. Translation: CASRWDGNPDGELFF.

This clonotype has a handful of counts. The chain uses TRBV5-1 and TRBJ2-1; 8 bases align to TRBD1. Looked up from germline, CDR1 is SGHRS and CDR2 is YFSETQ. The CDR3 is made up of 16 amino acids. The V gene end was trimmed by 2 bases and the J gene end by 9 bases; junction bases not matched to a gene: 13. CDR3 region: CASSLIWAGGSVEQFF. CDR3 DNA: TGCGCCAGCAGCTTAATATGGGCAGGGGGCTCGGTTGAGCAGTTCTTC.

This clonotype showed up just a few times. One end of the junction does not line up with germline, which may come from a read error. This chain uses TRBV5-6 with TRBJ2-6, with D perhaps matching TRBD1 (6 bases). CDR3 size: 15 residues. The germline V gene has CDR1 SGHDT and CDR2 YYEEEE. CDR3 sequence (DNA): TGTGCCAGCAACTTGGACAGATCTGGGGCCAACGTCCTGACTTTC. The encoded protein is CASNLDRSGANVLTF.

The table lists this clonotype with many counts. The chain is built from TRBV27 and TRBJ2-7; maybe TRBD2 (6 bases). V was shortened by 8 bases and J by 11 bases, with 19 bases between the two germline ends. The CDR3 length is 12 residues. Germline V gives CDR1 MNHEY, CDR2 SMNVEV (reference sequence). The CDR3 DNA reads as TGTGCCAGCGGCCTAGATTGGGGGGAAAAGTACTTC. Encoded protein: CASGLDWGEKYF.

V is TRBV28 and J is TRBJ2-7; D is perhaps TRBD2 (7 bases). Germline assignment: CDR1 MDHEN and CDR2 SYDVKM. V was clipped by 5 bases and J by 4 bases, with 12 bases between them. This CDR3 has 13 residues. CDR3 region: CASSIGGQYEQYF. The CDR3 DNA is TGTGCCAGCAGTATCGGGGGGCAGTACGAGCAGTACTTC. The complete variable domain, with remaining parts taken from reference TRBV28 and TRBJ2-7, reads DVKVTQSSRYLVKRTGEKVFLECVQDMDHENMFWYRQDPGLGLRLIYFSYDVKMKEKGDIPEGYSVSREKKERFSLILESASTNQTSMYLCASSIGGQYEQYFGPGTRLTVT.

The V and J genes are TRBV7-9 and TRBJ2-7; the D is unclear. Trimming removed 1 base from V and 2 bases from J, with 12 bases in between. This CDR3 comprises 15 residues. Germline V gives CDR1 SEHNR, CDR2 FQNEAQ (reference sequence). CDR3: CASSLGRTTAYEQYF. The CDR3 DNA reads TGTGCCAGCAGCTTAGGCCGAACCACGGCCTACGAGCAGTACTTC.

The rearrangement joins TRBV7-2 to TRBJ1-4; 7 bases agree with TRBD1. The V gene's germline CDR1 is SGHTA and CDR2 FQGNSA. The CDR3 length is 13 residues. V dropped 4 bases and J dropped 7; count of bases not matched to a gene: 3. CDR3 bases: TGTGCCAGCAGCTCGACAGGGTCTGAAAAACTGTTTTTT. Translation gives CASSSTGSEKLFF.

This clonotype was counted only a few times. The chain couples TRBV7-2 to TRBJ2-7; D unresolved. Trimming cost V 7 bases and J 6 bases, with 19 bases left between them. This CDR3 is 14 amino acids long. CDR1 is SGHTA and CDR2 is FQGNSA in the germline V gene. CDR3: CASTAGPPVSEQYF. Here the CDR3 DNA reads TGTGCCAGCACCGCCGGACCTCCGGTAAGCGAGCAGTACTTC.

The chain links TRBV27 to TRBJ2-7; TRBD2 aligns across 10 bases. V was clipped by 9 bases and J by 3 bases; unmatched bases: 20. CDR3 length: 18 amino acids. Germline V gene lookup returns CDR1 MNHEY and CDR2 SMNVEV (reference sequence). CDR3 protein: CASLAGVLLRFRGYEQYF. CDR3 in DNA: TGTGCCAGTCTAGCGGGAGTGCTCTTGCGATTTAGAGGCTACGAGCAGTACTTC.

This clonotype has a handful of counts. The chain combines TRBV29-1 with TRBJ2-7; 12 positions agree with TRBD1. CDR1 SQVTM and CDR2 ANQGSEA come from the germline V gene. Germline trimming cut 6 bases from V and 5 bases from J; bases unmatched to any gene: 5. CDR3 size: 13 residues. This CDR3 reads CSVDGTGGNEQYF. In nucleotides, the CDR3 is TGCAGCGTAGATGGGACAGGGGGCAACGAGCAGTACTTC.

The chain uses TRBV28 and TRBJ2-4; D might be TRBD1 or TRBD2, each matching 5 bases. Germline V gene data show CDR1 as MDHEN and CDR2 as SYDVKM. V was cut by 2 bases and J by 8 bases, with 16 bases left in between. The CDR3 is 15 amino acids. This CDR3 reads CASSLTGTDAYIQYF. CDR3 in DNA: TGTGCCAGCAGTTTAACCGGGACCGACGCGTACATTCAGTACTTC.

This clonotype came up a few times. V gene TRBV12-3 or TRBV12-4 combines with J gene TRBJ1-2, with D possibly TRBD1 on 6 matching bases. This CDR3 comprises 13 residues. Trimming pared 6 bases from V and 4 bases from J, leaving 12 bases between. The CDR3 DNA follows: TGTGCCAGCAGAGCAACAGGGACCTATGGCTACACCTTC. Protein product: CASRATGTYGYTF.

The sample holds a few counts of this clonotype. This chain connects TRBV5-5 to TRBJ1-1; D remains ambiguous. Germline V gene lookup returns CDR1 SGHKS and CDR2 YYEKEE (reference sequence). Deletions cut 1 base from V and 3 bases from J, with 7 bases between. The CDR3 contains 13 residues. The CDR3 reads CASSLFGDTEAFF. The CDR3, as DNA: TGTGCCAGCAGCTTGTTTGGAGACACTGAAGCTTTCTTT.

This clonotype was picked up a small number of times. This sequence joins TRBV6-1 and TRBJ1-6; 7 nucleotides align to TRBD1. This CDR3 spans 14 amino acids. The trim removed 7 bases at V and 5 bases at J, leaving 5 bases unmatched. CDR1 MNHNS and CDR2 SASEGT come from the germline V gene. CDR3 in amino acids: CASNPGQHNSPLHF. In DNA, the CDR3 is TGTGCCAGCAACCCGGGACAGCATAATTCACCCCTCCACTTT.

The chain uses TRBV6-1 and TRBJ2-3; a weak D match, TRBD1 (6 bases). V gave up 6 bases and J gave up 6 bases, with 16 bases separating them. Germline V gene lookup returns CDR1 MNHNS and CDR2 SASEGT. This CDR3 comprises 14 residues. CDR3 DNA: TGTGCCAGCAGGAGGACCAACAGGGCGGATACGCAGTATTTT. Translation: CASRRTNRADTQYF.

This chain joins TRBV6-2 or TRBV6-3 and TRBJ1-5; no firm D call. V lost 6 bases and J 0 bases, leaving 12 bases between the germline ends. Germline V lookup: CDR1 MNHEY, CDR2 SVGEGT. This CDR3 spans 15 amino acids. CDR3 region: CASRLGGYSNQPQHF. CDR3 bases: TGTGCCAGCAGACTCGGAGGATATAGCAATCAGCCCCAGCATTTT.

CDR3 DNA: TGTGCCAGCACCCCGAGGGTCCGTATTAGGCGCTACGAGCAGTACTTC. Protein sequence: CASTPRVRIRRYEQYF. The V and J genes are TRBV5-6 and TRBJ2-7; D is perhaps TRBD2 (5 bases). This CDR3 spans 16 amino acids. Between the trimmed V and J ends, which lost 6 bases and 3 bases, there was a span of 22 bases. Germline values: CDR1 SGHDT, CDR2 YYEEEE. The variable domain in full, with the rest retrieved from reference TRBV5-6 and TRBJ2-7, is DAGVTQSPTHLIKTRGQQVTLRCSPKSGHDTVSWYQQALGQGPQFIFQYYEEEERQRGNFPDRFSGHQFPNYSSELNVNALLLGDSALYLCASTPRVRIRRYEQYFGPGTRLTVT.

The J gene is TRBJ1-3, the V gene TRBV6-1; a possible D gene is TRBD1 (5 bases). The V gene's germline CDR1 is MNHNS and CDR2 SASEGT. The CDR3 runs 17 residues. Trimming took 3 bases from V and 0 from J, leaving 15 bases between them. The CDR3 DNA is TGTGCCAGCAGTGATCGGGGGAAACCGGACTCTGGAAACACCATATATTTT. It is translated as CASSDRGKPDSGNTIYF.

The J gene is TRBJ1-1, the V gene TRBV4-2, with no clear D. The CDR3 has 14 amino acids. The V gene's germline CDR1 is LGHNA and CDR2 YNFKEQ. The V end was cut by 8 bases, the J end by 11 bases, with 24 bases between. In DNA, the CDR3 is TGTGCCAGCCGCCCGACTTGGGCAGCCGGGGTCGCTTTCTTT. Translation gives CASRPTWAAGVAFF.

This clonotype was picked up many times. The chain carries TRBV30 and TRBJ1-2, with D possibly matching TRBD1 (6 bases). The CDR3 runs 13 residues. V lost 0 bases to trimming and J lost 5 bases, with 10 bases between them. CDR1 and CDR2 (germline): GTSNPN, SVGIG (reference sequence). CDR3 amino acids: CAWSVGTTYGYTF. CDR3 in DNA: TGTGCCTGGAGTGTAGGGACAACTTATGGCTACACCTTC.

This clonotype was recorded a few times. V gene TRBV7-9 combines with J gene TRBJ1-6, with TRBD1 identical over 8 bases. Looked up from germline, CDR1 is SEHNR and CDR2 is FQNEAQ (reference sequence). This CDR3 is 14 amino acids long. V trimming: 7 bases; J trimming: 10 bases; junction bases outside the gene matches: 9. The CDR3, as DNA: TGTGCCAGCACCCAGACAGGGGATGGGTCACCCCTCCACTTT. Translation gives CASTQTGDGSPLHF.

There are a few counts of this clonotype. The chain couples TRBV20-1 to TRBJ2-3, with D uncertain. Germline-derived CDR1 and CDR2 are DFQATT and SNEGSKA (reference sequence). V dropped 7 bases and J dropped 1 base, with 12 bases sitting between them. The CDR3 sequence is 13 residues long. Here the CDR3 reads CSVIRWGTDTQYF. In nucleotides, the CDR3 is TGCAGTGTAATCAGGTGGGGCACAGATACGCAGTATTTT.

The gene calls are TRBV14 and TRBJ1-1; D remains unclear. The CDR3 contains 13 residues. Trimming took off 1 base at V and 5 bases at J, with 8 bases between the two ends. CDR1 and CDR2 (germline): SGHDN, FVKESK. CDR3 in DNA: TGTGCCAGCAGCCAAGCGACCAGGACTGAAGCTTTCTTT. This translates into CASSQATRTEAFF.

V is TRBV6-1 and J is TRBJ1-6; 8 bases fit TRBD1. Germline V gives CDR1 MNHNS, CDR2 SASEGT. V was clipped by 7 bases and J by 10 bases; unmatched bases: 9. The CDR3 sequence is 14 residues long. CDR3 bases: TGTGCCAGCACTGAGACAGGGGTTAGGTCACCCCTCCACTTT. Translation gives CASTETGVRSPLHF.

V usage is TRBV4-2 and J usage is TRBJ2-5, with D possibly matching TRBD1 (5 bases). CDR1 is LGHNA, CDR2 YNFKEQ, per germline. This CDR3 comprises 16 residues. The V and J ends lost 2 bases and 0 bases respectively, with 13 bases between them. The CDR3 spells CASSQLQTVYQETQYF. The CDR3 nucleotides read TGTGCCAGCAGCCAACTGCAGACAGTGTACCAAGAGACCCAGTACTTC.